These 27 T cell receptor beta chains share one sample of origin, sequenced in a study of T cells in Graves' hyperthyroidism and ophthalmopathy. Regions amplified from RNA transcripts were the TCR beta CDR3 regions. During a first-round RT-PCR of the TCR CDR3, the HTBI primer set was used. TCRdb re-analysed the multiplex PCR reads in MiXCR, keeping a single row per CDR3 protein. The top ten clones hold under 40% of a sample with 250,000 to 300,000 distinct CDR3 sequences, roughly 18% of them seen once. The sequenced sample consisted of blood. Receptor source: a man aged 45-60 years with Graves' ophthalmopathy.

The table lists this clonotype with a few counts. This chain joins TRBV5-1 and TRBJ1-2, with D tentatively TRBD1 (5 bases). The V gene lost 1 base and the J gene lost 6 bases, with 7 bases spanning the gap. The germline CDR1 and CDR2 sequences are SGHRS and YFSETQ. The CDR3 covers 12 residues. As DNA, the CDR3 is TGCGCCAGCAGCTTGACGACAGATGGCTACACCTTC. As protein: CASSLTTDGYTF.

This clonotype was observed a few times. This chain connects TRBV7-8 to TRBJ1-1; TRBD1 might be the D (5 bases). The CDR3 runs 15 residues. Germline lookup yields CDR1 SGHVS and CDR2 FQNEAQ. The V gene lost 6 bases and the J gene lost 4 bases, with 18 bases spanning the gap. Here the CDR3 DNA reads TGTGCCAGCAGATATGACCGGGGGGAGGGCACTGAAGCTTTCTTT. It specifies CASRYDRGEGTEAFF.

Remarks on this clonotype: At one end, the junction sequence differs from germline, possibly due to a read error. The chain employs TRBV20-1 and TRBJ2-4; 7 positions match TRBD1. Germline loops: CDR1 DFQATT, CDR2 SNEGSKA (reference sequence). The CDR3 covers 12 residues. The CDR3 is CGAPDRAGIQYF. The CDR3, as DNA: TGCGGTGCTCCCGACAGGGCTGGCATTCAGTACTTC.

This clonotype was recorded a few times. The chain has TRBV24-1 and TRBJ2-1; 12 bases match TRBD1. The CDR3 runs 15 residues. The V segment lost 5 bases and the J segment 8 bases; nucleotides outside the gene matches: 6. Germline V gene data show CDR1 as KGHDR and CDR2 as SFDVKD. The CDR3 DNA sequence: TGTGCCACCAGTGCTGCGGGACAGGGGGCCCATGAGCAGTTCTTC. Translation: CATSAAGQGAHEQFF.

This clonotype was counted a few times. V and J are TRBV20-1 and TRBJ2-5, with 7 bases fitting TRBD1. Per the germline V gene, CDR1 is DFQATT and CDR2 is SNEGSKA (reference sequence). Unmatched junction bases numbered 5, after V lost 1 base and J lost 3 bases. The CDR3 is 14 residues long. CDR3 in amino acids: CSARVRGYEETQYF. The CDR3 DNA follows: TGCAGTGCTAGAGTCAGGGGGTACGAAGAGACCCAGTACTTC.

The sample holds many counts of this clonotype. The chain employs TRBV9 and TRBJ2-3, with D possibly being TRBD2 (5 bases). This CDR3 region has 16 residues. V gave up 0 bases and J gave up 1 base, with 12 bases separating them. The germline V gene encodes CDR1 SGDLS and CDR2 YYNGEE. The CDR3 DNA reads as TGTGCCAGCAGCGTAGGGCTAGCCCTCGGCACAGATACGCAGTATTTT. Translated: CASSVGLALGTDTQYF.

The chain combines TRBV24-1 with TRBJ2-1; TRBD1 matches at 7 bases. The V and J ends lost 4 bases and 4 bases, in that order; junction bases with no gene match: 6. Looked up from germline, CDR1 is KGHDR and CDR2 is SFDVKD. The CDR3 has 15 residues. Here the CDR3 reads CATSDPQGWYNEQFF. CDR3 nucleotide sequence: TGTGCCACCAGTGACCCACAGGGGTGGTACAATGAGCAGTTCTTC.

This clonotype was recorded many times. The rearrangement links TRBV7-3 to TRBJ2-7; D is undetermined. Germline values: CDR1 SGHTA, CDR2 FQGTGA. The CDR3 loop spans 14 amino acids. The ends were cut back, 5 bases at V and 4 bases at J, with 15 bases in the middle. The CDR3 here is CASSPHPTLYEQYF. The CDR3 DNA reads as TGTGCCAGCAGCCCCCACCCGACATTATACGAGCAGTACTTC.

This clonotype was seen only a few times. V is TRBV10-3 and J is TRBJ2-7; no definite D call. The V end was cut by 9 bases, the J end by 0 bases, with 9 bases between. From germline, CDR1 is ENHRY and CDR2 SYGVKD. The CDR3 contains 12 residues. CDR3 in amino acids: CAMSDTSYEQYF. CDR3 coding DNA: TGTGCCATGTCAGACACCTCCTACGAGCAGTACTTC.

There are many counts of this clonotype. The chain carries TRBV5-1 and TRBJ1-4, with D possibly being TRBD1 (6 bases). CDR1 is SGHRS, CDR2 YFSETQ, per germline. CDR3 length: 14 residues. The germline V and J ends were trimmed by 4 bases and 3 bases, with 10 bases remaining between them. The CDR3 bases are TGCGCCAGCAGCCCGGACAGACCTAATGAAAAACTGTTTTTT. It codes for CASSPDRPNEKLFF. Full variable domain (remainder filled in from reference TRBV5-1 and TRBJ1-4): KAGVTQTPRYLIKTRGQQVTLSCSPISGHRSVSWYQQTPGQGLQFLFEYFSETQRNKGNFPGRFSGRQFSNSRSEMNVSTLELGDSALYLCASSPDRPNEKLFFGSGTQLSVL.

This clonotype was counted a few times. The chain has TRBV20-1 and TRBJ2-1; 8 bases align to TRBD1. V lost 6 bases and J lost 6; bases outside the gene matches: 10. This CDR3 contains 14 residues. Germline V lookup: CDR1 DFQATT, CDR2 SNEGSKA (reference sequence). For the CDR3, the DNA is TGCAGTGCCATAGCCATTACAGGGGGCAATGAGCAGTTCTTC. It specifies CSAIAITGGNEQFF.

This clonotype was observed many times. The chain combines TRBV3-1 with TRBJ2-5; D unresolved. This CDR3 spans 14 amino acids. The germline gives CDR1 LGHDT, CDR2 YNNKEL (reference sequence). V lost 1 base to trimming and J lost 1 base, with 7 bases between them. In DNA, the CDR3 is TGTGCCAGCAGCCAAGCGGATTTCCAAGAGACCCAGTACTTC. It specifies CASSQADFQETQYF.

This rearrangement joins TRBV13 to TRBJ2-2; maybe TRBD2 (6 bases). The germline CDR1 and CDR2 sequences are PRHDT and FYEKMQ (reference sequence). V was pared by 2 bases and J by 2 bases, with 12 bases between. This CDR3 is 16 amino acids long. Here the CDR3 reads CASSLYNAGNTGELFF. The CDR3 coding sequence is TGTGCCAGCAGCTTATATAACGCGGGAAACACCGGGGAGCTGTTTTTT. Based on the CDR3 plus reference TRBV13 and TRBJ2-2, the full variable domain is AAGVIQSPRHLIKEKRETATLKCYPIPRHDTVYWYQQGPGQDPQFLISFYEKMQSDKGSIPDRFSAQQFSDYHSELNMSSLELGDSALYFCASSLYNAGNTGELFFGEGSRLTVL.

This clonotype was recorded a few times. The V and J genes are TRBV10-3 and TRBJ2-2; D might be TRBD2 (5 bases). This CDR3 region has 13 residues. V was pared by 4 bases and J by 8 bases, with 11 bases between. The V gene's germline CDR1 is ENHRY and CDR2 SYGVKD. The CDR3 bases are TGTGCCATCAGTGTACGGGATGCGGGGGAGCTGTTTTTT. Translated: CAISVRDAGELFF.

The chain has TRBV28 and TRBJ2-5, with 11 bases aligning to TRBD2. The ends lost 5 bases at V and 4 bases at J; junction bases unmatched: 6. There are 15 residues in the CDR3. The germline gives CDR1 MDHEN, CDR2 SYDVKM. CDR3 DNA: TGTGCCAGCAGTCGATTCACTAGCGGGAGAGAGACCCAGTACTTC. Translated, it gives CASSRFTSGRETQYF.

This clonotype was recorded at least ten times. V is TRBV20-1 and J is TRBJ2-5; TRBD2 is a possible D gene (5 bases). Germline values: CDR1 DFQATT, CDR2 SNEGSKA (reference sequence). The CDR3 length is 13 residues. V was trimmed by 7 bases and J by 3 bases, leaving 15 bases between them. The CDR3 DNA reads TGCAGTGTCCAGGAGCGGCTCGAAGAGACCCAGTACTTC. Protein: CSVQERLEETQYF.

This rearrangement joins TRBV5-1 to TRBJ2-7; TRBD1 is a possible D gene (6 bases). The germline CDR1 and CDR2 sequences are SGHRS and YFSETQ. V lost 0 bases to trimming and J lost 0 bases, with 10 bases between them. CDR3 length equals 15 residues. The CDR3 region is CASSLDREASYEQYF. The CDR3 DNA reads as TGCGCCAGCAGCTTGGACAGGGAAGCCTCCTACGAGCAGTACTTC.

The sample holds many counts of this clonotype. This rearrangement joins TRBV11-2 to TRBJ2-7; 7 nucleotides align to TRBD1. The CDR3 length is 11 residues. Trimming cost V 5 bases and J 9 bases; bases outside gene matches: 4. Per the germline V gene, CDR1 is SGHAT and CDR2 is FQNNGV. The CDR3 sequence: CASSPDRVQYF. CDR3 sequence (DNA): TGTGCCAGCAGCCCTGACAGGGTGCAGTACTTC.

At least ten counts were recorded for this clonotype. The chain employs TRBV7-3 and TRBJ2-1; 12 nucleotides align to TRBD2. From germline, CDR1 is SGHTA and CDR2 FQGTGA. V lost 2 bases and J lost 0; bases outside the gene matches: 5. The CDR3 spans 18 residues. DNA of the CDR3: TGTGCCAGCAGCTTACTAGCGGGAGGGCGGAGCTCCTACAATGAGCAGTTCTTC. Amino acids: CASSLLAGGRSSYNEQFF. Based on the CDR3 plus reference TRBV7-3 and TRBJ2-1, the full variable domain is GAGVSQTPSNKVTEKGKYVELRCDPISGHTALYWYRQSLGQGPEFLIYFQGTGAADDSGLPNDRFFAVRPEGSVSTLKIQRTERGDSAVYLCASSLLAGGRSSYNEQFFGPGTRLTVL.

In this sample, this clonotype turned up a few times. CDR3 in DNA: TGTGCCAGTAGTCCGGCGGGGGCATCCTGGGTCTATGGCTACACCTTC. Amino acid sequence: CASSPAGASWVYGYTF. This chain links TRBV19 with TRBJ1-2; D may be TRBD1 (6 bases). From germline, CDR1 is LNHDA and CDR2 SQIVND (reference sequence). The V and J ends lost 5 bases and 4 bases respectively, with 20 bases between them. The CDR3 contains 16 residues.

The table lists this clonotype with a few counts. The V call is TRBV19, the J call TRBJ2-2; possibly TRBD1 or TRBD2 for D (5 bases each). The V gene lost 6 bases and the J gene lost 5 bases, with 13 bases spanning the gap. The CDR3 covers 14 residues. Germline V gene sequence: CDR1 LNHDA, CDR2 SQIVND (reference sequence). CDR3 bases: TGTGCCAGTAGGGGACCCGGGGATACCGGGGAGCTGTTTTTT. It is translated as CASRGPGDTGELFF.

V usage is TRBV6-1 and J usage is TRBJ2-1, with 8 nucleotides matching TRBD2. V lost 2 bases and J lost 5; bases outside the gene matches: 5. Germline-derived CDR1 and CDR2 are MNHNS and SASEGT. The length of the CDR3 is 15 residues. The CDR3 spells CASSEHGGDNNEQFF. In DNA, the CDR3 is TGTGCCAGCAGTGAACACGGGGGGGATAACAATGAGCAGTTCTTC.

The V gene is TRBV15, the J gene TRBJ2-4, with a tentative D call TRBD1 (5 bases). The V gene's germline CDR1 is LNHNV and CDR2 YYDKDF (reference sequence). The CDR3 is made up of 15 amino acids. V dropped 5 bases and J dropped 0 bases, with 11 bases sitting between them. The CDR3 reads CATSPRQRAKNIQYF. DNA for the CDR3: TGTGCCACCAGCCCCCGACAGAGAGCCAAAAACATTCAGTACTTC.

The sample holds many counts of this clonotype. The CDR3 spells CAISFTSGWPYNEQFF. CDR3 DNA: TGTGCCATCAGCTTTACTAGCGGGTGGCCCTACAATGAGCAGTTCTTC. The gene calls are TRBV10-3 and TRBJ2-1; 9 bases are a match to TRBD2. This CDR3 is built from 16 residues. CDR1 and CDR2 from the germline V gene are ENHRY and SYGVKD. With 6 bases clipped from V and 2 bases from J, the junction kept 8 bases outside the gene matches.

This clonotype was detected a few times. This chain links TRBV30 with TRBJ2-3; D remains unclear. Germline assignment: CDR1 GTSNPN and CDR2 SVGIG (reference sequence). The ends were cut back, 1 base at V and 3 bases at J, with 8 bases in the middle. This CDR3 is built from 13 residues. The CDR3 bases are TGTGCCTGGAGTGAGTCCGGGACAGATACGCAGTATTTT. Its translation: CAWSESGTDTQYF.

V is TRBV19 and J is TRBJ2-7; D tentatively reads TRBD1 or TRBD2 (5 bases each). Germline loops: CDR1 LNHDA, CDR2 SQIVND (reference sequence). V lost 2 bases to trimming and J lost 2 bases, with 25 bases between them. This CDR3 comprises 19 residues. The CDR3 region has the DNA TGTGCCAGTAGTATAAGGGCCGGTGTGGGGGAAGGAATGCCCTACGAGCAGTACTTC. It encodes CASSIRAGVGEGMPYEQYF.

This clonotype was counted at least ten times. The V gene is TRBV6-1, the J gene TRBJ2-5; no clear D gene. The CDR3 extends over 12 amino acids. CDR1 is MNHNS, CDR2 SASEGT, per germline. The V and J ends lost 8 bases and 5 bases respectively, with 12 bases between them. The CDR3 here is CASRNAPETQYF. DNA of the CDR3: TGTGCCAGCCGAAATGCCCCGGAGACCCAGTACTTC.